These 16 T cell receptor beta chains were all obtained from the same sample, sequenced in a study of blood T cell repertoires in COVID-19. Profiling relied on immunoSEQ multiplex PCR, and the TCRdb table lists in-frame clones only, not all of them. Among about 270,000 clones listed, 82% were seen once. Material for sequencing was peripheral blood. The receptors were gathered from a woman between 18 and 29 years old with acute or convalescent COVID-19.

The J gene is TRBJ2-7, the V gene TRBV10-2, with TRBD2 matching 10 bases. The CDR3 is made up of 16 amino acids. Losses at the gene ends were 3 bases for V and 0 bases for J; bases not matched to a gene: 5. Germline CDR1 WSHSY, CDR2 SAAADI. CDR3 DNA sequence: TGCGCCAGCAGTGAAACTAGCGGGATATTCTCCTACGAGCAGTACTTC. Protein sequence: CASSETSGIFSYEQYF.

This chain uses TRBV10-2 with TRBJ2-7; perhaps TRBD2 as D (6 bases). CDR3 length: 14 residues. Trimming cost V 2 bases and J 4 bases, with 12 bases left between them. CDR1 WSHSY and CDR2 SAAADI come from the germline V gene. In nucleotides, the CDR3 is TGCGCCAGCAGTGAGGCGGGATACAAGTACGAGCAGTACTTC. This translates into CASSEAGYKYEQYF.

The rearrangement uses TRBV28 and TRBJ2-7; 7 nucleotides agree with TRBD2. V was pared by 2 bases and J by 5 bases, with 3 bases of the junction left unmatched. The CDR3 runs to 13 residues. Germline V lookup: CDR1 MDHEN, CDR2 SYDVKM. The CDR3 DNA is TGTGCCAGCAGTTTAGGGGGGGGAGACGAGCAGTACTTC. Amino acids: CASSLGGGDEQYF.

This chain joins TRBV13 and TRBJ1-1; 7 bases are shared with TRBD1. V was clipped by 4 bases and J by 3 bases; unmatched bases: 5. Germline V gene data show CDR1 as PRHDT and CDR2 as FYEKMQ (reference sequence). The CDR3 extends over 14 amino acids. CDR3 region: CASSWGQSYTEAFF. CDR3 coding DNA: TGTGCCAGCAGCTGGGGACAGTCATACACTGAAGCTTTCTTT.

The CDR3 nucleotides read TGTGCCAGCAGCCAGCCACGTAGCGGGAACACCGGGGAGCTGTTTTTT. Its protein product is CASSQPRSGNTGELFF. V and J are TRBV3-1 (or the pseudogene TRBV3-2) and TRBJ2-2, with D maybe TRBD2 (6 bases). Germline CDR1 and CDR2: LGHDT and YNNKEL (reference sequence). The CDR3 totals 16 residues. Trimming stripped 3 bases from V and 1 base from J, with 12 bases between.

This clone was detected a few times. The chain uses TRBV27 and TRBJ1-5, with no clear D. The CDR3 runs 14 residues. Germline V gives CDR1 MNHEY, CDR2 SMNVEV (reference sequence). The V and J ends lost 3 bases and 3 bases respectively, with 9 bases between them. The CDR3 DNA is TGTGCCAGCAGTTTGGGCTACTCCAATCAGCCCCAGCATTTT. Residues: CASSLGYSNQPQHF.

The rearrangement joins TRBV3-1 (or the pseudogene TRBV3-2) to TRBJ1-4, with D perhaps TRBD1 (5 bases). V lost 4 bases to trimming and J lost 8 bases, with 14 bases between them. This CDR3 comprises 14 residues. Germline assignment: CDR1 LGHDT and CDR2 YNNKEL (reference sequence). The CDR3 region has the DNA TGTGCCAGCAGCCCGCGGGGGGGAGGCGAAAAACTGTTTTTT. Its protein is CASSPRGGGEKLFF.

The V call is TRBV11-2, the J call TRBJ2-1; 9 nucleotides agree with TRBD1. There are 16 residues in the CDR3. Germline CDR1 SGHAT, CDR2 FQNNGV. With V trimmed by 5 bases and J by 9 bases, 14 bases remained unmatched. CDR3 DNA: TGTGCCAGCAGCCTTAGGCCGGGACAGGGCTTTGGTGAGCAGTTCTTC. Translating gives CASSLRPGQGFGEQFF.

The V and J genes are TRBV27 and TRBJ2-3; no clear D. V was cut by 3 bases and J by 7 bases, with 11 bases left in between. CDR1 and CDR2 from the germline V gene are MNHEY and SMNVEV (reference sequence). The CDR3 is 13 residues long. This CDR3 is CASSFISQNTQYF. The CDR3 nucleotides read TGTGCCAGCAGTTTTATTTCACAAAATACGCAGTATTTT.

The gene calls are TRBV29-1 and TRBJ1-1, with TRBD1 matching 8 bases. The germline V gene has CDR1 SQVTM and CDR2 ANQGSEA. The ends lost 5 bases at V and 5 bases at J; junction bases unmatched: 7. The CDR3 has 13 amino acids. The CDR3 coding sequence is TGCAGCGTTACCCAGGGGGCGGGAACTGAAGCTTTCTTT. It codes for CSVTQGAGTEAFF.

The rearrangement links TRBV7-9 to TRBJ2-3, with a possible D match to TRBD1 (6 bases). Per the germline V gene, CDR1 is SEHNR and CDR2 is FQNEAQ (reference sequence). V was shortened by 1 base and J by 0 bases, with 8 bases between the two germline ends. The CDR3 runs to 15 residues. CDR3 in DNA: TGTGCCAGCAGCTTAGTAGGGGGAAGCACAGATACGCAGTATTTT. It specifies CASSLVGGSTDTQYF.

This chain uses TRBV5-8 with TRBJ2-1; the D gene is possibly TRBD1 (6 bases). The CDR3 loop spans 13 amino acids. Germline CDR1 is SGHTS and CDR2 is YDEGEE. Trimming stripped 2 bases from V and 11 bases from J, with 14 bases between. CDR3 in amino acids: CASSLEGDEQQFF. In nucleotides, the CDR3 is TGTGCCAGCAGCTTAGAGGGGGACGAACAGCAGTTCTTC. The full variable domain, its missing parts supplied by reference TRBV5-8 and TRBJ2-1, is EAGVTQSPTHLIKTRGQQATLRCSPISGHTSVYWYQQALGLGLQFLLWYDEGEERNRGNFPPRFSGRQFPNYSSELNVNALELEDSALYLCASSLEGDEQQFFGPGTRLTVL.

The chain has TRBV4-1 and TRBJ2-7; 9 nucleotides line up with TRBD1. The J segment lost 3 bases and the V segment lost 0 bases, leaving 12 bases of the junction unmatched. Germline V gene sequence: CDR1 MGHRA, CDR2 YSYEKL. The CDR3 is 18 amino acids. Here the CDR3 DNA reads TGCGCCAGCAGCCAAGATTTTCGGGACAGGGACTCCCGCTACGAGCAGTACTTC. Encoded protein: CASSQDFRDRDSRYEQYF.

This rearrangement joins TRBV3-1 (or the pseudogene TRBV3-2) to TRBJ1-6; D is uncertain. V gave up 0 bases and J gave up 0 bases, with 9 bases separating them. The length of the CDR3 is 17 residues. Germline lookup yields CDR1 LGHDT and CDR2 YNNKEL (reference sequence). The CDR3 coding sequence is TGTGCCAGCAGCCAAGATATTGGGAGCTCCTATAATTCACCCCTCCACTTT. Protein product: CASSQDIGSSYNSPLHF.

The chain combines TRBV6-5 with TRBJ2-1; perhaps TRBD2 as D (5 bases). The germline V gene has CDR1 MNHEY and CDR2 SVGAGI. V was trimmed by 0 bases and J by 7 bases, leaving 16 bases between them. There are 16 residues in the CDR3. The CDR3 DNA reads as TGTGCCAGCAGTTACTCGACTATCTCCCACGCTAATGAGCAGTTCTTC. Translated: CASSYSTISHANEQFF.

V and J are TRBV11-2 and TRBJ2-1; possible D gene TRBD2, 6 bases. Germline V CDR1 and CDR2: SGHAT, FQNNGV. CDR3 length: 18 residues. The germline V and J ends were trimmed by 0 bases and 6 bases, with 21 bases remaining between them. The CDR3 nucleotides are TGTGCCAGCAGCTTAGAGATATCTTGGGGTAGCGGTAGCAATGAGCAGTTCTTC. Protein: CASSLEISWGSGSNEQFF.